Shown below are 5 T cell receptor beta chains from a single sample sequenced in a study of blood T cell repertoires in COVID-19. Measured with immunoSEQ multiplex PCR; TCRdb has only the in-frame clones, and not every one. In the table there are about 160,000 clones, around 80% of which are singletons. Sequenced: peripheral blood. Receptor source: a woman older than 75 with acute or convalescent COVID-19.

V gene TRBV30 combines with J gene TRBJ2-2; 9 bases map to TRBD2. Trimming at V came to 1 base and at J to 5 bases, leaving 2 bases not matched to a gene. This CDR3 comprises 14 residues. In germline, CDR1 is GTSNPN, CDR2 SVGIG (reference sequence). CDR3 region: CAWSGLAVTGELFF. Written as DNA, the CDR3 is TGTGCCTGGAGTGGACTAGCGGTAACCGGGGAGCTGTTTTTT.

V usage is TRBV5-4 and J usage is TRBJ1-1, with 7 positions matching TRBD1. The germline gives CDR1 SGHNT, CDR2 YYREEE (reference sequence). The CDR3 contains 15 residues. Trimming at V came to 3 bases and at J to 1 base, leaving 6 bases not matched to a gene. The CDR3 sequence: CASSSRTGRNTEAFF. The CDR3 DNA follows: TGTGCCAGCAGCTCCAGGACAGGACGGAACACTGAAGCTTTCTTT.

This sequence joins TRBV6-6 and TRBJ1-6; D remains unclear. CDR3 size: 13 residues. V was trimmed by 6 bases and J by 5 bases, leaving 8 bases between them. Germline V gene lookup returns CDR1 MNHNY and CDR2 SVGAGI (reference sequence). CDR3 region: CASRVGDNSPLHF. The CDR3 nucleotides are TGTGCCAGCAGGGTCGGGGATAATTCACCCCTCCACTTT.

This rearrangement joins TRBV7-7 to TRBJ2-1; TRBD2 is a possible D gene (6 bases). The CDR3 is 13 residues long. Trimming cost V 5 bases and J 10 bases, with 15 bases left between them. CDR1 and CDR2 from the germline V gene are SSHAT and FNYEAQ (reference sequence). CDR3 region: CASSKATRGEQFF. The CDR3 DNA is TGTGCCAGCAGCAAGGCGACTAGAGGGGAGCAGTTCTTC. The complete variable domain, with remaining parts taken from reference TRBV7-7 and TRBJ2-1, reads GAGVSQSPRYKVTKRGQDVTLRCDPISSHATLYWYQQALGQGPEFLTYFNYEAQPDKSGLPSDRFSAERPEGSISTLTIQRTEQRDSAMYRCASSKATRGEQFFGPGTRLTVL.

By sample fraction, this clone is medium-sized. The chain employs TRBV4-3 and TRBJ1-1; maybe TRBD1 (5 bases). Trimming shortened V by 4 bases and J by 3 bases, and 12 bases separated the two germline ends. The CDR3 extends over 14 amino acids. Germline V gene lookup returns CDR1 LGHNA and CDR2 YSLEER. The CDR3 DNA sequence: TGCGCCAGCAGCCCATACGGGGGGGACACTGAAGCTTTCTTT. It encodes CASSPYGGDTEAFF.